These 3 T cell receptor beta chains were all obtained from the same sample, sequenced in a study of sequential checkpoint blockade in melanoma. Sequenced by immunoSEQ multiplex PCR; TCRdb stores in-frame clones only, minus some. The sample includes more than 15,000 clones, roughly 70% of them seen just once. Treatment noted: randomized to nivolumab then ipilimumab (arm A) or the reverse (arm B). This specimen was CD8+ T cells sorted from blood (inferred from file names), taken from a patient given nivolumab and ipilimumab in sequence. These receptors were obtained from a human donor with melanoma.

The chain uses TRBV14 and TRBJ2-7, with a weak D call TRBD1 (6 bases). CDR1 is SGHDN and CDR2 is FVKESK in the germline V gene. The V gene lost 4 bases and the J gene lost 4 bases, with 11 bases spanning the gap. This CDR3 has 13 amino acids. DNA for the CDR3: TGTGCCAGCAGCCCCTACAGGGTTTACGAGCAGTACTTC. Protein sequence: CASSPYRVYEQYF. Complete variable domain (other parts from reference TRBV14 and TRBJ2-7): EAGVTQFPSHSVIEKGQTVTLRCDPISGHDNLYWYRRVMGKEIKFLLHFVKESKQDESGMPNNRFLAERTGGTYSTLKVQPAELEDSGVYFCASSPYRVYEQYFGPGTRLTVT.

The chain uses TRBV27 and TRBJ2-3; no clear D gene. The length of the CDR3 is 13 residues. Germline V gene data show CDR1 as MNHEY and CDR2 as SMNVEV (reference sequence). Trimming took 3 bases from V and 2 from J, leaving 6 bases between them. In nucleotides, the CDR3 is TGTGCCAGCAGTTTGTTTAACACAGATACGCAGTATTTT. Protein: CASSLFNTDTQYF.

V is TRBV19 and J is TRBJ1-4, with 9 bases aligning to TRBD1. Trimming cost V 10 bases and J 7 bases; bases outside gene matches: 16. Germline CDR1 LNHDA, CDR2 SQIVND (reference sequence). The CDR3 covers 16 residues. CDR3: CATRWGPQGATEKLFF. CDR3 nucleotides: TGTGCCACCCGTTGGGGTCCACAGGGGGCGACTGAAAAACTGTTTTTT.